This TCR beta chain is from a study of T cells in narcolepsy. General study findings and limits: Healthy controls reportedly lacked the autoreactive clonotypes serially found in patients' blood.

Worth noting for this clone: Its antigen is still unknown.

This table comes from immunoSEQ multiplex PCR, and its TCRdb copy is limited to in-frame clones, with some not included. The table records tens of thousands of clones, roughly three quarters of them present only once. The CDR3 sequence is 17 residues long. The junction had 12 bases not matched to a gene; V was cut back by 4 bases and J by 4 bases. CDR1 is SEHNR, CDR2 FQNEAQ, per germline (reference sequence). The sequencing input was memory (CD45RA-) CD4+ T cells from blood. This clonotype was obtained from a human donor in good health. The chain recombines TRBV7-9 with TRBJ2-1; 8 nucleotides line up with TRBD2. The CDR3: CASSSRPGTRRYNEQFF. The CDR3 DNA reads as TGTGCCAGCAGCTCAAGACCCGGGACTAGAAGGTACAATGAGCAGTTCTTC.